This T cell receptor (beta chain) was obtained from a study of cytomegalovirus exposure and HLA in healthy donors (dated by TCRdb to about 2017). Looking at the study overall: An earlier analysis of approximately 550 of the donors reported roughly 300 Gb of sequence data and about 100 million unique TCR beta sequences from some 180 million T cells. An early release covering over 500 HLA-typed donors comprised about 320 gigabases of sequencing data and approximately 80 million unique TCR sequences. Among the roughly 400 genotyped donors, approximately 77% belonged to the genetic ancestry cluster associated with self-reported Caucasian donors. The study aimed to test whether cataloging public T cell receptors could reveal signatures of past pathogen exposure. The study used immunosequencing to profile the T cell repertoires of 666 subjects and linked those repertoires to cytomegalovirus serostatus. A separate validation cohort of over a hundred different subjects was used in addition to the roughly 700-subject first cohort. To predict cytomegalovirus infection status, the study brought together high-throughput TCR immunosequencing, statistical association of individual TCRs with disease status, and machine learning. A later analysis re-analyzed previously published TCR beta repertoires from roughly 600 donors and added high-resolution HLA genotyping to study TCR occurrence patterns. The later analysis used no new phenotypic data to find candidate immune exposures, relying instead on TCR beta sequences and their occurrence across donors. An earlier analysis of some 600 of the donors applied high-throughput TCR beta sequencing to assess whether each TCR beta V gene segment acted as functional or pseudogenic. Alongside the repertoire data, information on donor age, sex, ethnicity and CMV serostatus was compiled. In a later genetic analysis, genome-wide SNP genotypes for about 65% of the roughly 670 donors were used, and that subset was treated as a discovery cohort. Every repertoire in the discovery cohort had been generated on one and the same sequencing platform. Class I and class II HLA loci were covered by the typing at four-digit resolution. The number of donors typed differed by locus, with roughly 620-640 for A, B, C, DRB1 and DQB1, roughly 520 for DQA1, nearly 610 for DPA1, and under 490 for DPB1. Five DR-DQ haplotypes were treated as single units for association and clustering because of strong linkage in the cohort. Among 398 genotyped donors of the cohort, an average of about 220,000 unique TCR beta nucleotide sequences was sequenced per donor, of which roughly 17% were non-productive. Overall study results and their limits: A later analysis associated 17,000 or so TCR beta sequences with specific HLA alleles at a false discovery rate of 0.05. A later analysis found that TCR association rates varied across HLA loci, with DRB1 alleles showing the most associated TCRs and HLA-C alleles the fewest. In a later analysis, HLA-associated TCR beta chains showed more clonal expansion and lower generation probabilities than non-associated chains that were equally common. A further reported finding was that TCR beta sequences accurately predicted the HLA-A and HLA-B alleles for most subjects in the first cohort. Most TCR sequences were seen in very few donors, while some public TCRs were found in many individuals. Assigning TCR associations to individual alleles was difficult when HLA alleles, especially DR and DQ, strongly co-occurred. Some IMGT-functional V segments, including TRBV6-2 and TRBV6-3, could not be distinguished by the 87-base-pair reads and were therefore excluded. Most CMV-associated TCR beta chains appeared to be HLA-restricted in a later analysis, and the HLA associations seemed to be driven largely by CMV exposure. The only immune exposure information available for the cohort was CMV serostatus. A few of the identified cytomegalovirus-associated TCR beta chains were confirmed in vitro to be specific for cytomegalovirus antigens. A later genetic analysis associated a missense DCLRE1C variant with V-gene and J-gene trimming of TCR beta chains, and an independent cohort replicated the association. In an earlier analysis of around 600 of the donors, most TCR beta V segments were observed in productive rearrangements about 87% or about 30% of the time, broadly matching IMGT annotations. Several of the top co-occurrence clusters appeared to be linked to parvovirus B19, influenza, CMV and Epstein-Barr virus, according to a later analysis. The cohort was sequenced for TCR beta chains only, and without alpha or paired-chain data the features that could be detected were limited. The authors suggested that the approach could potentially be extended to other disease states and immunological phenotypes. Presence/absence analyses assumed roughly uniform sequencing depth across donors, an assumption that may not hold. The sequencing pipeline was judged likely to have produced a cluster of highly shared sequence variants as a technical artifact. Compared with the roughly 720-donor mean, donors in an Asian-associated ancestry cluster had fewer N-insertions in productive TCRs, according to a later genetic analysis. Because counts were too low, seventeen rarely observed V segments, including chromosome 9 orphons, were excluded from the earlier analysis of around 590 of the donors. The classifier was reported to diagnose cytomegalovirus status with high specificity and sensitivity in both the original and validation cohorts. Because some donors lacked HLA typing at each locus, the association tests relied only on the typed subset. The study gave a list of some 150 TCR beta chains associated with cytomegalovirus. Linkage disequilibrium might explain the correlated functional status among segregating V segments, but an unknown experimental factor could not be excluded.

In total, 600 or so healthy bone marrow donors made up the cohort. At the time of sampling, all cohort members were nominally healthy, though unrecorded immune exposures were likely present. The donor was CMV seropositive and was included in the group of 250 to 350 seropositive cohort members. Every donor gave a peripheral blood sample, and the peripheral blood mononuclear cells from that sample were used for TCR beta sequencing. The Qiagen DNeasy Blood Extraction Kit was used to extract genomic DNA from the blood cell samples. CDR1 SGHKS and CDR2 YYEKEE were looked up in the germline V gene (reference sequence). The CDR3 runs 16 amino acids, cysteine and phenylalanine included. This entry keeps only the CDR3 DNA: 48 bases, framed from base 1. V is cut back by 1 base and J by 2 bases, with 7 bases in the junction unmatched. Worth noting for this clone: The antigen it recognizes is unknown. Within one base of it there is no much larger clone, and no base qualities were kept.

Libraries were prepared through the immunoSEQ multiplex PCR assay. A mixture of 60 forward primers for TCR Vbeta segments and 13 reverse primers for TCR Jbeta segments was used in the multiplex PCR. Amplification of the CDR3 region of rearranged TCR beta genes was performed with a multiplex PCR assay on genomic DNA. The amplified TCR beta libraries were sequenced on the Illumina HiSeq System as 87-base-pair reads. The authors processed their data as follows. A later analysis tallied 75 million to 95 million unique TCR beta chains across the 666 repertoires, and some 10 million of those chains were shared by two or more donors. Raw reads were error-corrected and collapsed into unique sequences by a nearest-neighbor algorithm in which closely related sequences were merged to remove PCR and sequencing errors. V, D and J gene segments were assigned by aligning CDR3 sequences to IMGT reference sequences. For a sequence to be retained, a match of at least six nucleotides was required to both a V gene segment and a J gene segment. Rearrangements were called productive when the CDR3 lacked stop codons and stayed in frame with V and J; all others were non-productive. CDR3 was defined according to IMGT convention as the region running from the second conserved V-encoded cysteine to the conserved J-encoded phenylalanine. In an earlier analysis of around 570 of the donors, sequences lacking an unambiguous match to a single V gene segment were excluded. In an earlier analysis of more than 500 of the donors, a V segment was called functional when productive rearrangements were above 56.7%, and segregating when the standard deviation between donors exceeded 5%. A statistical classification framework was built for diagnosing cytomegalovirus status from the catalog of TCR beta chain sequences. In a later analysis, TCR nucleotide sequences were compared against IMGT/GENE-DB human TR gene sequences so that V and J genes could be assigned. In a later analysis, CDR3 sequences and most-parsimonious VDJ recombination scenarios were assigned using the TCRdist pipeline. A later analysis defined each TCR beta chain by its CDR3 amino acid sequence plus V-gene family, and excluded reads lacking a unique V-gene family. As a way to deal with suspected cross-contamination and a sequencing artifact, a later analysis dropped more than 500 nucleotide sequences that were highly shared and had low generation probability. A later analysis calculated a clonal expansion index for each public chain from normalized within-repertoire ranks of inferred template counts. A later analysis computed generation probabilities with a VDJ recombination model fitted to out-of-frame rearrangements, and checked the results against IGoR. In a later analysis, TCR-TCR, TCR-HLA and TCR-CMV co-occurrence was scored with hypergeometric tests, and a repertoire-size bias correction was applied to TCR pairs. In a later analysis, false discovery rates were estimated by permuting HLA or CMV assignments 20 times. A later analysis grouped co-occurring TCRs with DBSCAN, adding TCRdist sequence similarity when clustering within HLA-allele-positive subsets. Repertoires with fewer than 30,000 or more than 120,000 public chains, plus five repertoires with anomalous nucleotide sharing, were excluded from co-occurrence clustering. The table was pulled from immuneACCESS by TCRdb, which kept in-frame rearrangements only. Such tables lose some clones; where checked, under half of the loss comes from unresolved V genes, and the rest has no known cause. That table supplies the V and J calls and clone size; D and trimming were determined from the DNA. A total of around 200,000 clones appear in this sample, approximately 80% of them only once. The leading ten clones occupy 0.95% to 1.5% of the sample.

The sequenced material came from PBMCs. This sequence was found in a girl aged 2 to 9 in good health and CMV-seropositive. The sequence joins TRBV5-5 to TRBJ2-7; 9 central nucleotides agree with TRBD1. The CDR3 protein is CASSLPGGQGTYEQYF. The DNA reads TGTGCCAGCAGCTTGCCTGGGGGACAGGGAACCTACGAGCAGTACTTC.